A single sample is the source of the 15 T cell receptor beta chains below, sequenced in a study of beta chain features in type 1 diabetes. Notes on the study in general: In all four CD4+ subsets, TCRB CDR3 length was significantly, moderately reduced in type 1 diabetes.

Reverse transcribing all isolated RNA meant expressed TCRB transcripts were sequenced. Produced via immunoSEQ multiplex PCR; TCRdb's table is partial and in-frame only. Among 400,000 or so clones listed, about 10% were seen once. These receptors lack a known antigen. Sequenced sample: central memory CD4+ T cells from blood. The receptors shown here come from a man between 25 and 39 years old with type 1 diabetes.

This clone was found many times. The chain carries TRBV10-3 and TRBJ2-1; D gene uncertain. Germline loops: CDR1 ENHRY, CDR2 SYGVKD. V lost 2 bases to trimming and J lost 7 bases, with 9 bases between them. The CDR3 is made up of 13 amino acids. The CDR3, as DNA: TGTGCCATCAGTGAGCGGACGTTTAATGAGCAGTTCTTC. Amino acid sequence: CAISERTFNEQFF.

In its sample, this clone was seen many times. The chain links TRBV4-1 to TRBJ2-1; no clear D gene. The V and J ends lost 0 bases and 7 bases respectively, with 10 bases between them. Germline CDR1 and CDR2: MGHRA and YSYEKL. The CDR3 sequence is 14 residues long. The CDR3 here is CASSQDRLRNEQFF. In DNA, the CDR3 is TGCGCCAGCAGCCAAGACAGGTTGAGGAATGAGCAGTTCTTC.

The CDR3, as DNA: TGTGCCAGCAGCTCAATCCGGGACAGAGCCTACGAGCAGTACTTC. This sequence encodes CASSSIRDRAYEQYF. This sequence joins TRBV4-2 and TRBJ2-7; 7 nucleotides agree with TRBD1. With 5 bases clipped from V and 2 bases from J, the junction kept 9 bases outside the gene matches. Germline V CDR1 and CDR2: LGHNA, YNFKEQ. The CDR3 spans 15 residues.

J is TRBJ1-1 and V is TRBV11-2; D unresolved. CDR1 is SGHAT, CDR2 FQNNGV, per germline. The ends were cut back, 6 bases at V and 11 bases at J, with 16 bases in the middle. The CDR3 is 12 amino acids. This CDR3 reads CASSPFGIEAFF. The CDR3 DNA sequence: TGTGCCAGCAGTCCCTTTGGGATCGAGGCTTTCTTT.

The chain employs TRBV27 and TRBJ2-7, with unresolved D. CDR1 and CDR2 from the germline V gene are MNHEY and SMNVEV (reference sequence). The V end lost 2 bases, the J end lost 6 bases, and 14 bases lay between the germline ends. This CDR3 has 14 residues. In nucleotides, the CDR3 is TGTGCCAGCAGTTTAAAGCCCGAGTCTCGCGAGCAGTACTTC. Protein product: CASSLKPESREQYF.

The rearrangement uses TRBV18 and TRBJ2-5, with D unclear. The germline CDR1 and CDR2 sequences are KGHSH and LQKENI. The CDR3 contains 12 residues. The V end lost 3 bases, the J end lost 3 bases, and 5 bases lay between the germline ends. The CDR3 spells CASSPEEETQYF. Written as DNA, the CDR3 is TGTGCCAGCTCACCCGAGGAAGAGACCCAGTACTTC.

For this clone: The sample carries other DNA sequences with the same CDR3. The rearrangement links TRBV7-9 to TRBJ2-1; unclear D gene. The CDR3 length is 11 residues. CDR1 SEHNR and CDR2 FQNEAQ come from the germline V gene (reference sequence). V gave up 6 bases and J gave up 9 bases, with 9 bases separating them. CDR3 DNA sequence: TGTGCCAGCAGTCTCGCCGGTGAGCAGTTCTTC. This sequence encodes CASSLAGEQFF.

The chain couples TRBV5-6 to TRBJ2-2; D uncertain. CDR3 length: 14 residues. The germline gives CDR1 SGHDT, CDR2 YYEEEE. Trimming shortened V by 1 base and J by 7 bases, and 11 bases separated the two germline ends. For the CDR3, the DNA is TGTGCCAGCAGCTTGATCAGGAGTGGCGGGGAGCTGTTTTTT. Its protein is CASSLIRSGGELFF.

This clone was picked up a small number of times. The chain links TRBV5-4 to TRBJ1-1, with D maybe TRBD1 (5 bases). The germline CDR1 and CDR2 sequences are SGHNT and YYREEE (reference sequence). The ends were cut back, 6 bases at V and 1 base at J, with 13 bases in the middle. The CDR3 runs 14 residues. In nucleotides, the CDR3 is TGTGCCAGCACCGCGGGACCCAGGAACACTGAAGCTTTCTTT. It codes for CASTAGPRNTEAFF.

The chain joins TRBV30 to TRBJ1-4, with D maybe TRBD1 (6 bases). The germline CDR1 and CDR2 sequences are GTSNPN and SVGIG (reference sequence). The CDR3 totals 13 residues. V lost 2 bases and J lost 6, with 10 bases in between. The CDR3 reads CAWSRGADEKLFF. The CDR3 DNA reads as TGTGCCTGGAGTCGGGGGGCCGATGAAAAACTGTTTTTT.

The rearrangement links TRBV6-5 to TRBJ1-5, with D maybe TRBD1 (6 bases). Germline V CDR1 and CDR2: MNHEY, SVGAGI. V lost 0 bases and J lost 6, with 12 bases in between. The CDR3 loop spans 15 amino acids. CDR3 bases: TGTGCCAGCAGTTACTCTGGGGGGCGGTTTCAGCCCCAGCATTTT. Translation gives CASSYSGGRFQPQHF.

The V and J genes are TRBV28 and TRBJ1-2; D is perhaps TRBD1 (5 bases). Deletions cut 6 bases from V and 6 bases from J, with 17 bases between. This CDR3 region has 14 residues. Germline V CDR1 and CDR2: MDHEN, SYDVKM. The CDR3 DNA reads as TGTGCCAGCAGGAGCGGACACCAAGTCGATGGCTACACCTTC. It encodes CASRSGHQVDGYTF.

Note on this clone: Different DNA sequences within this sample yield the same CDR3. The rearrangement uses TRBV2 and TRBJ1-1; maybe TRBD1 (5 bases). CDR3 length equals 14 residues. Per the germline V gene, CDR1 is SNHLY and CDR2 is FYNNEI. V shed 3 bases and J shed 5 bases, with 13 bases lying between them. CDR3 residues: CASSEVGEWTEAFF. Here the CDR3 DNA reads TGTGCCAGCAGTGAGGTGGGGGAATGGACTGAAGCTTTCTTT.

This clone was seen only a few times. The chain joins TRBV7-2 to TRBJ2-1, with 11 bases matching TRBD2. In germline, CDR1 is SGHTA, CDR2 FQGNSA. V lost 9 bases, J lost 4 bases, and 20 bases stayed unmatched. CDR3 size: 19 residues. The CDR3 DNA sequence: TGTGCCAGTCGGATTGGGACTAGCGGAAACTTTTTGTGGTACAATGAGCAGTTCTTC. The encoded protein is CASRIGTSGNFLWYNEQFF.

The chain has TRBV18 and TRBJ1-3; no clear D. V lost 0 bases, J lost 4 bases, and 4 bases lay in between. There are 13 residues in the CDR3. CDR1 is KGHSH, CDR2 LQKENI, per germline. The CDR3 sequence is CASSPPGGNTIYF. CDR3 bases: TGTGCCAGCTCACCACCGGGCGGAAACACCATATATTTT.